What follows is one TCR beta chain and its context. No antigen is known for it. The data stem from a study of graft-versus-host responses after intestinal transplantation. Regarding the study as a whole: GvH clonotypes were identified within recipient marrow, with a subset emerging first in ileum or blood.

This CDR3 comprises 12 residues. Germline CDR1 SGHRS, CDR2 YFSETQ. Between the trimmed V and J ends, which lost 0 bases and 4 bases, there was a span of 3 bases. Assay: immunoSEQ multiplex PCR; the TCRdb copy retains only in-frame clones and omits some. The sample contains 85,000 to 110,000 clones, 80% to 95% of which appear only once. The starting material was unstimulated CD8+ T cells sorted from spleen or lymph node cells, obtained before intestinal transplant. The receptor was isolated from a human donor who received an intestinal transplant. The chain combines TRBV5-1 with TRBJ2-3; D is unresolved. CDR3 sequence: CASSLEADTQYF. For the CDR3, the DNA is TGCGCCAGCAGCTTGGAGGCAGATACGCAGTATTTT.